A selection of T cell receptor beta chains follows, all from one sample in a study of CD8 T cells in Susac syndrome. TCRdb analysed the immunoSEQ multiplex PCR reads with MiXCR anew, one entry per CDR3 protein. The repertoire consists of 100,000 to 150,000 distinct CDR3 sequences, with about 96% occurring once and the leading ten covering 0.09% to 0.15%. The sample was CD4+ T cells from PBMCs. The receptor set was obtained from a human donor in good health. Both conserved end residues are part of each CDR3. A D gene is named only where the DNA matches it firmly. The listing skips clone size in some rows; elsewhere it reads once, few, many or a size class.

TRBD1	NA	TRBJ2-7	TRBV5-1	CASSFRTGSAYEQYF	TGCGCCAGCAGCTTCCGGACAGGGTCGGCCTACGAGCAGTACTTC
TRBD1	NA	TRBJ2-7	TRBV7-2	CASSSRTGGNSYEQYF	TGTGCCAGCAGCTCCCGGACAGGCGGCAACTCCTACGAGCAGTACTTC
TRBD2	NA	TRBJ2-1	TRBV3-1	CASSSWGLAGYNEQFF	TGTGCCAGCAGCTCCTGGGGACTAGCGGGTTACAATGAGCAGTTCTTC
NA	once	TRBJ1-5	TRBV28	CASISGPSNQPQHF	TGTGCCAGCATCTCAGGTCCTAGCAATCAGCCCCAGCATTTT
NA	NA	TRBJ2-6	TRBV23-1	CASSLQVLSLSGANVLTF	TGCGCCAGCAGCCTACAGGTTTTAAGTCTCTCTGGGGCCAACGTCCTGACTTTC
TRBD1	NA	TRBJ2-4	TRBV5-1	CASSSWTGSDSKNIQYF	TGCGCCAGCAGCTCCTGGACAGGTTCAGATTCCAAAAACATTCAGTACTTC
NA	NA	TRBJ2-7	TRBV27	CASGRTLFGYEQYF	TGTGCCAGCGGCAGGACACTCTTCGGCTACGAGCAGTACTTC
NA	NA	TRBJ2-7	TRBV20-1	CSARGPGTSYEQYF	TGCAGTGCACGAGGCCCCGGGACGTCCTACGAGCAGTACTTC
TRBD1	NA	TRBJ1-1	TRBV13	CASSLIQGMNTEAFF	TGTGCCAGCAGCTTAATACAGGGGATGAACACTGAAGCTTTCTTT
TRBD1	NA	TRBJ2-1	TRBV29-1	CSATDRGPYNEQFF	TGCAGCGCAACGGACAGGGGGCCCTACAATGAGCAGTTCTTC
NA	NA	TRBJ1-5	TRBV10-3	CAISTGTYNQPQHF	TGTGCCATCAGTACCGGGACATACAATCAGCCCCAGCATTTT
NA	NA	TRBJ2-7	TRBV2	CATSRGRAYEQYF	TGTGCCACCTCTCGGGGACGGGCCTACGAGCAGTACTTC
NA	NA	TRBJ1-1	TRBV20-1	CSARDHRGQDTEAFF	TGCAGTGCTAGAGATCATCGGGGTCAGGACACTGAAGCTTTCTTT
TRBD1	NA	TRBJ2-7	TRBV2	CASLLPGTGAEQYF	TGTGCCAGCCTACTCCCCGGGACAGGGGCCGAGCAGTACTTC
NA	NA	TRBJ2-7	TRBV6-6	CASSSLGQLFTYEQYF	TGTGCCAGCAGTTCCCTCGGACAGCTTTTTACCTACGAGCAGTACTTC
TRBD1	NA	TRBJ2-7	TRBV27	CASSLEDRGGEQYF	TGTGCCAGCAGTCTAGAAGACAGGGGTGGGGAGCAGTACTTC
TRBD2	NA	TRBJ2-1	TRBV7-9	CASSRTSGYYNEQFF	TGTGCCAGCAGCAGAACTAGCGGCTACTACAATGAGCAGTTCTTC
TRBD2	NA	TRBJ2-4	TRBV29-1	CSVEEGGDIQYF	TGCAGCGTTGAGGAGGGAGGGGACATTCAGTACTTC
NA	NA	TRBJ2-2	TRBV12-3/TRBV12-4	CASRLDRARELFF	TGTGCCAGCAGACTGGACCGGGCCCGGGAGCTGTTTTTT
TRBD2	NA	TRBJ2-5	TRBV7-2	CASSFGLAGGSKTQYF	TGTGCCAGCAGCTTTGGACTAGCGGGAGGGAGTAAGACCCAGTACTTC
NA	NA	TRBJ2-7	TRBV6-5	CASSYRGHDEQYF	TGTGCCAGCAGTTACCGTGGACACGACGAGCAGTACTTC
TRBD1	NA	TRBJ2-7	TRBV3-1	CASSQPDRGKREQYF	TGTGCCAGCAGCCAACCGGACAGGGGGAAGAGGGAGCAGTACTTC